One and the same sample provided the 26 T cell receptor beta chains below, sequenced in a study of shared clonotypes between healthy human individuals. This table comes from immunoSEQ multiplex PCR, and its TCRdb copy is limited to in-frame clones, with some not included. This repertoire shows about 450,000 clones, about 80% found once; its top ten account for less than 15%. The sequenced sample consisted of PBMCs. The receptors were gathered from a woman in her thirties or forties in good health. Some clones in this sample may be carry-over from other donors' samples.

V usage is TRBV6-5 and J usage is TRBJ1-1; 8 positions match TRBD1. The V and J ends lost 5 bases and 10 bases, in that order; junction bases with no gene match: 9. CDR1 is MNHEY, CDR2 SVGAGI, per germline. The CDR3 runs to 13 residues. CDR3 sequence (DNA): TGTGCCAGCAGTGCCCCGGGACAGGCTAGAGCTTTCTTT. Translation gives CASSAPGQARAFF.

The chain recombines TRBV28 with TRBJ1-4; D uncertain. Germline CDR1 and CDR2: MDHEN and SYDVKM. This CDR3 comprises 13 residues. V was trimmed by 6 bases and J by 5 bases, leaving 10 bases between them. The CDR3: CASSFGVNEKLFF. CDR3 coding DNA: TGTGCCAGCAGCTTTGGAGTGAATGAAAAACTGTTTTTT.

This clone was counted only a few times. The rearrangement uses TRBV28 and TRBJ1-2; tentative D call: TRBD1 (6 bases). CDR3 length: 15 residues. Trimming took 5 bases from V and 3 from J, leaving 16 bases between them. The germline gives CDR1 MDHEN, CDR2 SYDVKM. Here the CDR3 DNA reads TGTGCCAGCAGTCCCCCCAGGGGTTTGGACTATGGCTACACCTTC. Amino acid sequence: CASSPPRGLDYGYTF.

CDR3 amino acids: CASSSNTEAFF. The CDR3 nucleotides read TGTGCCAGCAGTTCAAACACTGAAGCTTTCTTT. This chain joins TRBV6-5 and TRBJ1-1; D gene ambiguous. This CDR3 has 11 residues. Looked up from germline, CDR1 is MNHEY and CDR2 is SVGAGI. Trimming left V 4 bases short and J 2 bases short, with 2 bases between.

The chain couples TRBV7-2 to TRBJ2-7; 12 bases are a match to TRBD2. Germline CDR1 SGHTA, CDR2 FQGNSA. CDR3 size: 15 residues. The J segment lost 4 bases and the V segment lost 4 bases, leaving 5 bases of the junction unmatched. The CDR3 spells CASSSSGRGLYEQYF. CDR3 sequence (DNA): TGTGCCAGCAGCTCTAGCGGGAGGGGGTTGTACGAGCAGTACTTC. Looking up the rest from reference TRBV7-2 and TRBJ2-7 gives the full variable domain: GAGVSQSPSNKVTEKGKDVELRCDPISGHTALYWYRQSLGQGLEFLIYFQGNSAPDKSGLPSDRFSAERTGGSVSTLTIQRTQQEDSAVYLCASSSSGRGLYEQYFGPGTRLTVT.

This sequence joins TRBV28 and TRBJ2-7, with TRBD2 as a possible D gene (5 bases). The CDR3 length is 14 residues. The germline CDR1 and CDR2 sequences are MDHEN and SYDVKM. Trimming shortened V by 3 bases and J by 0 bases, and 9 bases separated the two germline ends. Here the CDR3 DNA reads TGTGCCAGCAGTTTTGTAGCGCCCTCCTACGAGCAGTACTTC. This codes for CASSFVAPSYEQYF.

The chain employs TRBV18 and TRBJ2-1; TRBD1 matches 9 bases. The CDR3 has 14 residues. Per germline, CDR1 KGHSH and CDR2 LQKENI. V lost 6 bases, J lost 10 bases, and 10 bases stayed unmatched. CDR3 sequence reads: CASSARDRVGEQFF. The CDR3, as DNA: TGTGCCAGCTCGGCCCGGGACAGGGTTGGCGAGCAGTTCTTC.

The chain couples TRBV4-1 to TRBJ1-1; D unclear. V lost 4 bases to trimming and J lost 4 bases, with 16 bases between them. Germline assignment: CDR1 MGHRA and CDR2 YSYEKL. This CDR3 has 15 amino acids. CDR3 sequence reads: CASSLTVVEVTEAFF. CDR3 coding DNA: TGCGCCAGCAGCCTAACGGTGGTGGAGGTCACTGAAGCTTTCTTT.

This clone was detected only once. This chain joins TRBV28 and TRBJ1-6; 9 nucleotides agree with TRBD1. The CDR3 totals 15 residues. V dropped 4 bases and J dropped 9; count of bases not matched to a gene: 7. Germline loops: CDR1 MDHEN, CDR2 SYDVKM. CDR3 amino acids: CASSYRDRVSSPLHF. DNA for the CDR3: TGTGCCAGCAGTTATCGGGACAGGGTTAGTTCACCCCTCCACTTT.

The V and J genes are TRBV4-3 and TRBJ2-1; 15 bases are shared with TRBD2. The ends lost 4 bases at V and 0 bases at J; junction bases unmatched: 13. This CDR3 has 21 amino acids. Germline V gene sequence: CDR1 LGHNA, CDR2 YSLEER. CDR3: CASSPDLGGLAGGSSYNEQFF. The CDR3 nucleotides are TGCGCCAGCAGCCCCGACCTAGGCGGACTAGCGGGAGGGAGCTCCTACAATGAGCAGTTCTTC.

The chain employs TRBV27 and TRBJ2-7, with 7 bases aligning to TRBD1. V gave up 5 bases and J gave up 1 base; unmatched junction bases: 8. This CDR3 is built from 15 residues. Germline lookup yields CDR1 MNHEY and CDR2 SMNVEV (reference sequence). The CDR3 protein is CASSPRTGTSYEQYF. The CDR3 DNA follows: TGTGCCAGCAGTCCCCGGACAGGAACGTCCTACGAGCAGTACTTC.

V and J are TRBV18 and TRBJ2-1; no reliable D call. The V end was cut by 2 bases, the J end by 2 bases, with 10 bases between. Germline V gene data show CDR1 as KGHSH and CDR2 as LQKENI. The CDR3 has 15 amino acids. DNA for the CDR3: TGTGCCAGCTCACCAGCTTCAGGCCCCTACAATGAGCAGTTCTTC. Protein product: CASSPASGPYNEQFF.

The chain carries TRBV29-1 and TRBJ2-1; D possibly corresponds to TRBD2 (5 bases). V lost 3 bases, J lost 2 bases, and 14 bases lay in between. The CDR3 covers 15 residues. Germline CDR1 and CDR2: SQVTM and ANQGSEA. The CDR3 DNA reads as TGCAGCGTTGATGGAGCGCCGGAGGCCTACAATGAGCAGTTCTTC. Amino acids: CSVDGAPEAYNEQFF.

V is TRBV28 and J is TRBJ2-7, with a possible D match to TRBD1 (6 bases). This CDR3 is 16 amino acids long. Trimming shortened V by 6 bases and J by 3 bases, and 21 bases separated the two germline ends. CDR1 and CDR2 (germline): MDHEN, SYDVKM. The CDR3 region is CASRVGLAGAGYEQYF. CDR3 DNA: TGTGCCAGCAGGGTTGGCCTCGCAGGGGCGGGCTACGAGCAGTACTTC. Looking up the rest from reference TRBV28 and TRBJ2-7 gives the full variable domain: DVKVTQSSRYLVKRTGEKVFLECVQDMDHENMFWYRQDPGLGLRLIYFSYDVKMKEKGDIPEGYSVSREKKERFSLILESASTNQTSMYLCASRVGLAGAGYEQYFGPGTRLTVT.

The chain recombines TRBV9 with TRBJ1-4, with 8 bases lining up with TRBD1. Germline CDR1 SGDLS, CDR2 YYNGEE. The V segment lost 0 bases and the J segment 8 bases; nucleotides outside the gene matches: 6. The CDR3 extends over 15 amino acids. The CDR3: CASSVGQGAGEKLFF. The CDR3 DNA is TGTGCCAGCAGCGTAGGTCAGGGGGCGGGCGAAAAACTGTTTTTT.

The V call is TRBV7-6, the J call TRBJ2-1; D gene uncertain. The germline CDR1 and CDR2 sequences are SGHVS and FNYEAQ. The CDR3 has 11 residues. V was clipped by 2 bases and J by 8 bases, with 4 bases between them. CDR3 region: CASSLLDEQFF. The CDR3 DNA sequence: TGTGCCAGCAGCTTACTAGATGAGCAGTTCTTC.

This clone has only one observation. The chain employs TRBV28 and TRBJ2-7, with 8 bases matching TRBD1. This CDR3 has 13 residues. Germline CDR1 and CDR2: MDHEN and SYDVKM. V trimming: 5 bases; J trimming: 7 bases; junction bases outside the gene matches: 7. The CDR3 coding sequence is TGTGCCAGCAGTGGACAGGGCTTAAAGGAGCAGTACTTC. As protein: CASSGQGLKEQYF.

This chain links TRBV2 with TRBJ1-5, with D maybe TRBD1 (6 bases). Germline V lookup: CDR1 SNHLY, CDR2 FYNNEI. The CDR3 spans 15 residues. Trimming left V 5 bases short and J 0 bases short, with 11 bases between. CDR3 sequence: CASSLTGFSNQPQHF. The CDR3 DNA is TGTGCCAGCAGTCTTACAGGGTTTAGCAATCAGCCCCAGCATTTT.

The V gene is TRBV14, the J gene TRBJ2-7; the D is unclear. The CDR3 has 14 amino acids. In germline, CDR1 is SGHDN, CDR2 FVKESK. The ends were cut back, 1 base at V and 6 bases at J, with 13 bases in the middle. CDR3 protein: CASSQGKGVSEQYF. The CDR3 region has the DNA TGTGCCAGCAGCCAAGGGAAAGGAGTCTCCGAGCAGTACTTC.

To note about this clone: The sample contains more than one DNA sequence encoding this CDR3. The V call is TRBV28, the J call TRBJ2-7; D is ambiguous. The V gene's germline CDR1 is MDHEN and CDR2 SYDVKM. The CDR3 has 10 residues. V was trimmed by 3 bases and J by 7 bases, leaving 4 bases between them. The CDR3 nucleotides read TGTGCCAGCAGTTTTCGGGAGCAGTACTTC. It yields the protein CASSFREQYF.

The table lists this clone with a few counts. V and J are TRBV6-4 and TRBJ2-3; TRBD2 aligns across 13 bases. CDR1 and CDR2 from the germline V gene are MRHNA and SNTAGT. With 6 bases clipped from V and 2 bases from J, the junction kept 2 bases outside the gene matches. This CDR3 is 15 amino acids long. The CDR3 DNA sequence: TGTGCCAGCAGCGGGACTAGCGGGACCACAGATACGCAGTATTTT. Protein sequence: CASSGTSGTTDTQYF.

The V and J genes are TRBV5-4 and TRBJ2-2; 9 bases align to TRBD2. The trim removed 3 bases at V and 7 bases at J, leaving 4 bases unmatched. Germline V CDR1 and CDR2: SGHNT, YYREEE (reference sequence). The CDR3 is made up of 14 amino acids. The CDR3 DNA follows: TGTGCCAGCAGCTATAGCGGGAGTGGCGGGGAGCTGTTTTTT. Amino acid sequence: CASSYSGSGGELFF.

This clone was seen only a few times. The chain joins TRBV5-1 to TRBJ1-1; D unresolved. The germline V gene encodes CDR1 SGHRS and CDR2 YFSETQ. V was trimmed by 4 bases and J by 1 base, leaving 20 bases between them. CDR3 length equals 17 residues. The DNA for the CDR3 is TGCGCCAGCAGCAACCCAAGACGGGAGCCGGCGAACACTGAAGCTTTCTTT. It is translated as CASSNPRREPANTEAFF.

Details on this clone: One base separates it from a far larger clone, so it is likely a read error. The missing conserved phenylalanine or tryptophan at the end of this CDR3 makes a read error likely. This chain joins TRBV19 and TRBJ2-3; 14 nucleotides align to TRBD2. There are 16 residues in the CDR3. Unmatched junction bases numbered 6, after V lost 4 bases and J lost 6 bases. Germline CDR1 and CDR2: LNHDA and SQIVND (reference sequence). The CDR3 is CASSTRLAGGPDTQYL. The DNA of the CDR3 is TGTGCCAGTAGTACGCGACTAGCGGGAGGGCCGGATACGCAGTATCTT.

The chain joins TRBV13 to TRBJ2-1; possibly TRBD1 for D (6 bases). Germline V gene lookup returns CDR1 PRHDT and CDR2 FYEKMQ (reference sequence). The CDR3 is 16 amino acids. V lost 5 bases and J lost 4, with 18 bases in between. The CDR3 reads CASSLRDTKEYNEQFF. The CDR3 DNA is TGTGCCAGCAGCCTACGGGACACAAAGGAGTACAATGAGCAGTTCTTC.

The CDR3 coding sequence is TGCGCCAGCAGCCAAGTCGGCCTCTCGAGGAACAATGAGCAGTTCTTC. Encoded protein: CASSQVGLSRNNEQFF. V and J are TRBV4-1 and TRBJ2-1; D is unclear. Per the germline V gene, CDR1 is MGHRA and CDR2 is YSYEKL. The V end lost 1 base, the J end lost 5 bases, and 15 bases lay between the germline ends. This CDR3 is built from 16 residues.